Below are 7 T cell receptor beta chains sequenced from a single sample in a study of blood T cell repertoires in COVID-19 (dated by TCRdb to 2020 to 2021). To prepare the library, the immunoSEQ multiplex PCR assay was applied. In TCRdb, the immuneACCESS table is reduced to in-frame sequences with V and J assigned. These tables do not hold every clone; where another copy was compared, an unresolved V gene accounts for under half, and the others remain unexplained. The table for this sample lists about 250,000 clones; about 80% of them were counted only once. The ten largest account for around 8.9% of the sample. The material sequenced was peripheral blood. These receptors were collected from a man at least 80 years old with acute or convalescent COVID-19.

CDR3 nucleotides: TGTGCCAGCAGCTCCTACAATCAGCCCCAGCATTTT. Its protein is CASSSYNQPQHF. The V and J genes are TRBV7-2 and TRBJ1-5; D unclear. The CDR3 totals 12 residues. Germline CDR1 is SGHTA and CDR2 is FQGNSA. Trimming left V 4 bases short and J 3 bases short, with 4 bases between.

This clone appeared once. CDR3 nucleotides: TGTGCCAGCAGTGAAGTGGGGACAGGCAACTATGGCTACACCTTC. This sequence encodes CASSEVGTGNYGYTF. This sequence joins TRBV6-1 and TRBJ1-2; 8 bases fit TRBD1. Trimming at V came to 1 base and at J to 2 bases, leaving 3 bases not matched to a gene. The CDR3 length is 15 residues. Germline CDR1 MNHNS, CDR2 SASEGT.

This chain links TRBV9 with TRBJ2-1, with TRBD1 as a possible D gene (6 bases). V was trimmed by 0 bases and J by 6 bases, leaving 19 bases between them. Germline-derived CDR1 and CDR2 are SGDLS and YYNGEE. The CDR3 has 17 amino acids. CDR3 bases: TGTGCCAGCAGCGTAGGGACAGCACCCATTAGACGCAATGAGCAGTTCTTC. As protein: CASSVGTAPIRRNEQFF.

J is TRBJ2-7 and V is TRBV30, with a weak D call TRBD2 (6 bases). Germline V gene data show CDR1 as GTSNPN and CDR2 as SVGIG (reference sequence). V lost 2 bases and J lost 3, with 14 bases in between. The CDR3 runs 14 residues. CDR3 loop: CAWSRGAHSYEQYF. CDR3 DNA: TGTGCCTGGAGTCGCGGGGCTCATAGCTACGAGCAGTACTTC.

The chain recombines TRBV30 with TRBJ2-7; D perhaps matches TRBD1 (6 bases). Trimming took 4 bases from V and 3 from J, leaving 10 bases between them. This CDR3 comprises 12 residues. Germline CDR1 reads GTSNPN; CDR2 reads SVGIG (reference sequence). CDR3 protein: CAWNQQGYEQYF. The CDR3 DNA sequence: TGTGCCTGGAACCAACAGGGCTACGAGCAGTACTTC.

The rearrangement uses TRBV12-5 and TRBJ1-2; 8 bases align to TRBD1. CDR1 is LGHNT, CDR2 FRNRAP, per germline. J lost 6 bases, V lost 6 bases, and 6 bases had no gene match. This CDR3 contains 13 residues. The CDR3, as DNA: TGTGCTAGTGGGGGACAGGCCGAAGATGGCTACACCTTC. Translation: CASGGQAEDGYTF.

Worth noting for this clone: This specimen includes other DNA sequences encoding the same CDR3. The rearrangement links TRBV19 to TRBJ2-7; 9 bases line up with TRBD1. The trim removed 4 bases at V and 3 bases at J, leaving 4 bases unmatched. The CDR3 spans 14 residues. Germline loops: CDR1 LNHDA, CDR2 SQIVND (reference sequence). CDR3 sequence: CASSTGTGRYEQYF. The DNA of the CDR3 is TGTGCCAGTAGTACCGGGACAGGGCGCTACGAGCAGTACTTC.